Described below is a single T cell receptor (beta chain) sequence and its context. Time point of the sample: patch test 2, 6 weeks after DPC sensitization. The treatment was: therapeutic diphenylcyclopropenone sensitization with weekly scalp DPC. Patients had alopecia, were aged 18 to 70, and were not pregnant. The sample originates from a study of human T cells and chemical hapten exposure. Whole-study context: The cohort included alopecia areata under or over 50% scalp, totalis and universalis.

The ends lost 3 bases at V and 4 bases at J; junction bases unmatched: 7. CDR3 length: 15 amino acids. The germline V gene has CDR1 SGDLS and CDR2 YYNGEE. TCRdb used MiXCR to reprocess the RACE reads, holding one entry per CDR3 protein. The table has some 96,000 distinct CDR3 sequences, about a tenth seen once. This TCR was sampled from a woman between 35 and 50 years old with alopecia areata. Some clones in this sample may be carry-over from other donors' samples. This specimen was whole blood, taken in connection with sensitization to the hapten diphenylcyclopropenone (DPC). V usage is TRBV9 and J usage is TRBJ1-5; 7 nucleotides line up with TRBD1. The CDR3 loop reads CASSAPGTVNQPQHF. The CDR3 region has the DNA TGTGCCAGCAGCGCCCCTGGGACAGTAAATCAGCCCCAGCATTTT.